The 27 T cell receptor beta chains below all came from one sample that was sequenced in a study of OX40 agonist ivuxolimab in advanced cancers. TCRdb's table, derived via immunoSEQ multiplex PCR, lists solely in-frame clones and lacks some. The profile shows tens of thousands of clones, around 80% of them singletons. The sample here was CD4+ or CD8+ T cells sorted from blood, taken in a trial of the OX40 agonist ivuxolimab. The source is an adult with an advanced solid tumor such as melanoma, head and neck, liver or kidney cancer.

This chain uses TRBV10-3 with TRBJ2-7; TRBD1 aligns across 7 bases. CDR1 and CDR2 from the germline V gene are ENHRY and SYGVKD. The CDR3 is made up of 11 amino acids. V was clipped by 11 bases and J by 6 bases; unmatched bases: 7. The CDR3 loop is CASTGVGEQYF. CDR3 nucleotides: TGTGCCTCAACAGGGGTTGGCGAGCAGTACTTC.

CDR3 nucleotides: TGTGCCAGCAGGCCGGGGTTGCATGAGCAGTTCTTC. This sequence encodes CASRPGLHEQFF. This chain uses TRBV6-6 with TRBJ2-1, with D perhaps matching TRBD2 (5 bases). CDR3 length: 12 amino acids. CDR1 and CDR2 from the germline V gene are MNHNY and SVGAGI (reference sequence). V was clipped by 6 bases and J by 8 bases, with 11 bases between them.

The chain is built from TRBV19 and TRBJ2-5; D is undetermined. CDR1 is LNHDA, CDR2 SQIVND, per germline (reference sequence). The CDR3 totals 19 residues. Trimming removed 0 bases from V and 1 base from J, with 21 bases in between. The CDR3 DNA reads TGTGCCAGTAGTATAGATTACTCAGGCAACCGTGAAATCCAAGAGACCCAGTACTTC. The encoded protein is CASSIDYSGNREIQETQYF.

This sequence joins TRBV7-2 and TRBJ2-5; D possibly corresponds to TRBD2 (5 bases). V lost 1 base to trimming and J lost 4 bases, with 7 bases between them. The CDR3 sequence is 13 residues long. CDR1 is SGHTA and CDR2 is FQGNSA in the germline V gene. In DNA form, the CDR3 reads TGTGCCAGCAGCTTAGATGCGGGAGAGACCCAGTACTTC. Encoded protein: CASSLDAGETQYF.

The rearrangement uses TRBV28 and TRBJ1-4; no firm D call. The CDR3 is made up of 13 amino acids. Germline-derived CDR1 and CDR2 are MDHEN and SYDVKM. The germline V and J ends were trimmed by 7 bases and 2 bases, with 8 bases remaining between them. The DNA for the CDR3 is TGTGCCAGCATAGGCGGCACTAATGAAAAACTGTTTTTT. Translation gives CASIGGTNEKLFF.

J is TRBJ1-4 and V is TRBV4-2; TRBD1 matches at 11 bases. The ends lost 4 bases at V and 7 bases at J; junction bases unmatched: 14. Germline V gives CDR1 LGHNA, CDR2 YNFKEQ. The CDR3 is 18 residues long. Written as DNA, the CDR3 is TGTGCCAGCAGCCCCAGGGACAGGGGGGCCCTTAGCGGTGAAAAACTGTTTTTT. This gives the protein CASSPRDRGALSGEKLFF.

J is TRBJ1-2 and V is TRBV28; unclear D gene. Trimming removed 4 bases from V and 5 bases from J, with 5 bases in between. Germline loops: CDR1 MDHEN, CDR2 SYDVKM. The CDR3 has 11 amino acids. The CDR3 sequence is CASSSRYGYTF. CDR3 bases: TGTGCCAGCAGTTCTCGGTATGGCTACACCTTC.

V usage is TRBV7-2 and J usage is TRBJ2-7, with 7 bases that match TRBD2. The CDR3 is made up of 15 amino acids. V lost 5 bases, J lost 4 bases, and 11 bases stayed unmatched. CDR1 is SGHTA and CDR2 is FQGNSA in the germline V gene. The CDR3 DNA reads TGTGCCAGCAGCCCGAGGGGTACGGGAGGTTACGAGCAGTACTTC. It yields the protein CASSPRGTGGYEQYF.

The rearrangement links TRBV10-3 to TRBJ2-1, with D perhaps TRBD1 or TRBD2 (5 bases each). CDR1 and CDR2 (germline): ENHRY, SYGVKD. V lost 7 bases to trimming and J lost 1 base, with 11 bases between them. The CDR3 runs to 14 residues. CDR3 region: CAINGAGSYNEQFF. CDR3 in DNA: TGTGCCATCAACGGGGCAGGTTCCTACAATGAGCAGTTCTTC.

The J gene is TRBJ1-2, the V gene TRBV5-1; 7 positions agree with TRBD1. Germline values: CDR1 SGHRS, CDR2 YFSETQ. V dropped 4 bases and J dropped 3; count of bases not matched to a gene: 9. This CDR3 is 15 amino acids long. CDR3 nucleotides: TGCGCCAGCAGCGTCCGACAGGGTGGTGACTATGGCTACACCTTC. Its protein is CASSVRQGGDYGYTF.

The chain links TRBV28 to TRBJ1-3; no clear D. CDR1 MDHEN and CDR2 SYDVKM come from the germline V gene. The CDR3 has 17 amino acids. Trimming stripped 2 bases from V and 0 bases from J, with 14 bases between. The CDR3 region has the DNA TGTGCCAGCAGTTTAACGCAGGAGATATCCTCTGGAAACACCATATATTTT. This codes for CASSLTQEISSGNTIYF.

CDR3 loop: CASSPGTSGRGTSEQFF. DNA for the CDR3: TGTGCCAGCAGCCCCGGGACTAGCGGGAGAGGTACATCGGAGCAGTTCTTC. The V gene is TRBV5-4, the J gene TRBJ2-1; 14 bases are a match to TRBD2. Germline V gives CDR1 SGHNT, CDR2 YYREEE (reference sequence). V was pared by 4 bases and J by 10 bases, with 13 bases of the junction left unmatched. CDR3 length: 17 amino acids. Filled out from reference TRBV5-4 and TRBJ2-1, the complete variable domain reads ETGVTQSPTHLIKTRGQQVTLRCSSQSGHNTVSWYQQALGQGPQFIFQYYREEENGRGNFPPRFSGLQFPNYSSELNVNALELDDSALYLCASSPGTSGRGTSEQFFGPGTRLTVL.

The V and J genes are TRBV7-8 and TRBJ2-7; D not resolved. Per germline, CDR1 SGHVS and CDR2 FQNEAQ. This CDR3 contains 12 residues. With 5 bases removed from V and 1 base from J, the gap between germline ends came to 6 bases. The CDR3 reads CASSPQSYEQYF. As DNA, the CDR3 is TGTGCCAGCAGCCCCCAGTCCTACGAGCAGTACTTC.

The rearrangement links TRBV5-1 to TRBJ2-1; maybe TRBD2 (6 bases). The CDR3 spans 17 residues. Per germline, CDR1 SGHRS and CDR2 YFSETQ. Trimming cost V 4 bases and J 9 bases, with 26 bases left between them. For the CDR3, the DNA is TGCGCCAGCAGCCTGGAGGGTATTGCCGGGAGAGGAGGTGAGCAGTTCTTC. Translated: CASSLEGIAGRGGEQFF.

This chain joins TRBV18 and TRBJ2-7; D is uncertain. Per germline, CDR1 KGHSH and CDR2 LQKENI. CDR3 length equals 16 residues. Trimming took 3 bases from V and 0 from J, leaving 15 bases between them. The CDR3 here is CASSPVGRLSSYEQYF. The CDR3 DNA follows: TGTGCCAGCTCACCCGTCGGCAGACTTAGCTCCTACGAGCAGTACTTC.

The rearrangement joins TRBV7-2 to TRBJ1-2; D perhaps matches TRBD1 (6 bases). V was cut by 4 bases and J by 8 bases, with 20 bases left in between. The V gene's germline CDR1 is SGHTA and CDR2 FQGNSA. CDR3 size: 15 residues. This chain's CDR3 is CASSSGAGMMGGYTF. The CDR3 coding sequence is TGTGCCAGCAGCTCGGGGGCAGGGATGATGGGAGGCTACACCTTC.

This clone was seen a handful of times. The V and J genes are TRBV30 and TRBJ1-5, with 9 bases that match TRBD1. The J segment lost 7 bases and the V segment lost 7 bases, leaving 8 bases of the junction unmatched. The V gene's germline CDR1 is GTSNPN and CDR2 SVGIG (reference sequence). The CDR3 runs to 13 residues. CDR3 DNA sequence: TGTGCCTCGGGACAGGGTGGGGTCCAGCCCCAGCATTTT. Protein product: CASGQGGVQPQHF.

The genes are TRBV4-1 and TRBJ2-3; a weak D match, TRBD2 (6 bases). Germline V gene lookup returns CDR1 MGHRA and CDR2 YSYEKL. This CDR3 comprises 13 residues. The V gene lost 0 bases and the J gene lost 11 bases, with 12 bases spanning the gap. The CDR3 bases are TGCGCCAGCAGCCAAGATCGGGAGTACGGGCAGTATTTT. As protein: CASSQDREYGQYF.

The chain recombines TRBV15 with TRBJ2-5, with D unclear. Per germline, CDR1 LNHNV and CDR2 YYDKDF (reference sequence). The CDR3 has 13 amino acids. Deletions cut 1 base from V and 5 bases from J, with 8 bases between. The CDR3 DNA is TGTGCCACCAGCAGAGGAAGCAAGGAGACCCAGTACTTC. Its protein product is CATSRGSKETQYF.

The chain's CDR3 is CASSSNRVSSYNEQFF. The CDR3 region has the DNA TGTGCCAGCAGTTCAAACCGGGTGAGCTCCTACAATGAGCAGTTCTTC. The rearrangement uses TRBV28 and TRBJ2-1; D unresolved. The CDR3 covers 16 residues. Trimming left V 4 bases short and J 0 bases short, with 13 bases between. The germline V gene has CDR1 MDHEN and CDR2 SYDVKM.

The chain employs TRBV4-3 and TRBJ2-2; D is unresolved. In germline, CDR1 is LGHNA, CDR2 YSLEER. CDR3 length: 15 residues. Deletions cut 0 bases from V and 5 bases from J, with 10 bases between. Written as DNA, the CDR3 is TGCGCCAGCAGCCAAGAACCCCAATCTACCGGGGAGCTGTTTTTT. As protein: CASSQEPQSTGELFF.

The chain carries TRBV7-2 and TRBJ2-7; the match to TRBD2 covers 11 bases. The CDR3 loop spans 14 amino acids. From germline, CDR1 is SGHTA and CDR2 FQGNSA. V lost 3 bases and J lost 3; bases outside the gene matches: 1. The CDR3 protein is CASSFSGRGYEQYF. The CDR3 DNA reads TGTGCCAGCAGCTTTAGCGGGAGGGGCTACGAGCAGTACTTC.

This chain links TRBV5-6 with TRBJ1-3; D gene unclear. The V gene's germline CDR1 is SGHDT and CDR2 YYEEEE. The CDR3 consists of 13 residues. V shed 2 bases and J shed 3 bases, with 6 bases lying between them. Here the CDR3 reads CASSLRDGNTIYF. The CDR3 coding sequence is TGTGCCAGCAGCTTAAGAGATGGAAACACCATATATTTT.

In DNA form, the CDR3 reads TGCGCCAGCAGCCACCCGGGACTAGCGGGATCTGAGCAGTTCTTC. It encodes CASSHPGLAGSEQFF. The rearrangement uses TRBV4-1 and TRBJ2-1, with 13 bases lining up with TRBD2. This CDR3 contains 15 residues. The V gene end was trimmed by 3 bases and the J gene end by 9 bases; junction bases not matched to a gene: 5. Looked up from germline, CDR1 is MGHRA and CDR2 is YSYEKL.

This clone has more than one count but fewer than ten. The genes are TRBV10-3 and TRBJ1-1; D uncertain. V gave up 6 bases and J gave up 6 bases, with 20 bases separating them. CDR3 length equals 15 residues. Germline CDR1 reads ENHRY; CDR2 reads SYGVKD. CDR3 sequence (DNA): TGTGCCATCAGGGAGAATTTGCGGGCCAACCCTGAAGCTTTCTTT. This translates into CAIRENLRANPEAFF.

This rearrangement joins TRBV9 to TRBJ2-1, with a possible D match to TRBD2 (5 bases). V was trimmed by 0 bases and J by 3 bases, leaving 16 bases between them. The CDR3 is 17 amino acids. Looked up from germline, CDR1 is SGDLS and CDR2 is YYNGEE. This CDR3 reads CASSVGPAGGGYNEQFF. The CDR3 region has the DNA TGTGCCAGCAGCGTAGGCCCCGCAGGCGGAGGCTACAATGAGCAGTTCTTC.

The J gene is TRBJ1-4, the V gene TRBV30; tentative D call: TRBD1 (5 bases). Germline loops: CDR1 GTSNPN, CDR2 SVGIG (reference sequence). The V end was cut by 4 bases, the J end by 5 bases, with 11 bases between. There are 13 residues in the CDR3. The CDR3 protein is CAWKAGKNEKLFF. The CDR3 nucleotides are TGTGCCTGGAAGGCAGGGAAAAATGAAAAACTGTTTTTT.